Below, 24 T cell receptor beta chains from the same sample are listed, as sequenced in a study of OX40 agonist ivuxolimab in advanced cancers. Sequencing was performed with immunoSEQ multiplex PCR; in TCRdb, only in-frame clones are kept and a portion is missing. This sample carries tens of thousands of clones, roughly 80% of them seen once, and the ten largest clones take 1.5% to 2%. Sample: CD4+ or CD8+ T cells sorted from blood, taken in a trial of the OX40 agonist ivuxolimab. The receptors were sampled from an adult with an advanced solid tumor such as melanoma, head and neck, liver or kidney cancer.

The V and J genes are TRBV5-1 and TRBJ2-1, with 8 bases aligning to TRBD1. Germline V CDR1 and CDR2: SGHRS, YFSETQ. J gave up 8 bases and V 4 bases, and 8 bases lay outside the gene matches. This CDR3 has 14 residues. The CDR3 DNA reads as TGCGCCAGCAGCAGAGGACAGGGTTTGGATGAGCAGTTCTTC. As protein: CASSRGQGLDEQFF. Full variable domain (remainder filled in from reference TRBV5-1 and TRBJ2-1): KAGVTQTPRYLIKTRGQQVTLSCSPISGHRSVSWYQQTPGQGLQFLFEYFSETQRNKGNFPGRFSGRQFSNSRSEMNVSTLELGDSALYLCASSRGQGLDEQFFGPGTRLTVL.

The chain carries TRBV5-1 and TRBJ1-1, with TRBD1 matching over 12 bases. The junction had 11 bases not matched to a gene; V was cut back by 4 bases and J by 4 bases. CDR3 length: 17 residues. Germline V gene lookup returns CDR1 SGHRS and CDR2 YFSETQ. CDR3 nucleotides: TGCGCCAGCAGCCCCCTCCGGGACAGGGGGCGCGTCACTGAAGCTTTCTTT. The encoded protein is CASSPLRDRGRVTEAFF.

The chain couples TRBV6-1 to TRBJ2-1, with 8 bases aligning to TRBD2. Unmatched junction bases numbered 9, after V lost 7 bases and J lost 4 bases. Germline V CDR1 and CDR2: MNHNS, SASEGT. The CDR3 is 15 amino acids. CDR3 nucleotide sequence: TGTGCCAGCAAACTAGAAGCGGGGGTGTACAATGAGCAGTTCTTC. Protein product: CASKLEAGVYNEQFF.

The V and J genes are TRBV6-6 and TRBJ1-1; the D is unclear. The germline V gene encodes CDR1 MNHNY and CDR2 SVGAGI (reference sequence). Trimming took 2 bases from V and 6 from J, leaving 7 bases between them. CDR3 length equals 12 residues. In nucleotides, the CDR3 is TGTGCCAGCAGTTACGAATTCTCTGAAGCTTTCTTT. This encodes CASSYEFSEAFF.

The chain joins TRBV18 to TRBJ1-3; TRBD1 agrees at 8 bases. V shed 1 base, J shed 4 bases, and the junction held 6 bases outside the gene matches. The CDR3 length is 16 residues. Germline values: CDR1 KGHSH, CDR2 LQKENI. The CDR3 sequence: CASSPQRQGTGNTIYF. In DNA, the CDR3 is TGTGCCAGCTCACCACAGAGACAGGGGACGGGAAACACCATATATTTT.

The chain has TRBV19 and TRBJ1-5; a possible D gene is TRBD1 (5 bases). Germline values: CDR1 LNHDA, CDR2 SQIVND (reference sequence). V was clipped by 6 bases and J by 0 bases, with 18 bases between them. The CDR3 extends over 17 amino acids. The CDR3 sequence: CASRWQGGRNSNQPQHF. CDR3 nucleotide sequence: TGTGCCAGTAGATGGCAGGGAGGGCGGAATAGCAATCAGCCCCAGCATTTT. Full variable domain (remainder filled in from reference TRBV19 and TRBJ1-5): DGGITQSPKYLFRKEGQNVTLSCEQNLNHDAMYWYRQDPGQGLRLIYYSQIVNDFQKGDIAEGYSVSREKKESFPLTVTSAQKNPTAFYLCASRWQGGRNSNQPQHFGDGTRLSIL.

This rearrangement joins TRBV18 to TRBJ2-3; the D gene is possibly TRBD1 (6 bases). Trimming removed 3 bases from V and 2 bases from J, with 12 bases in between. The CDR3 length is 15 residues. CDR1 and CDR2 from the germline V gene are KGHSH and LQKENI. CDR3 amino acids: CASSPTGMVTDTQYF. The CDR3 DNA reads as TGTGCCAGCTCACCTACAGGGATGGTCACAGATACGCAGTATTTT. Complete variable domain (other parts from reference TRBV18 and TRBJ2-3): NAGVMQNPRHLVRRRGQEARLRCSPMKGHSHVYWYRQLPEEGLKFMVYLQKENIIDESGMPKERFSAEFPKEGPSILRIQQVVRGDSAAYFCASSPTGMVTDTQYFGPGTRLTVL.

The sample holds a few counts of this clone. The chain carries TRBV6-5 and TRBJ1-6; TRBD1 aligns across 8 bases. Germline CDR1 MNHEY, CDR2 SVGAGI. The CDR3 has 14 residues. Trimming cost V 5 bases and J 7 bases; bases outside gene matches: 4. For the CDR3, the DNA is TGTGCCAGCAGTCGGACAGGGTTGAATTCACCCCTCCACTTT. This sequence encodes CASSRTGLNSPLHF.

CDR3 region: CSVGTGNGYTF. CDR3 nucleotides: TGCAGCGTTGGGACAGGCAATGGCTACACCTTC. The V and J genes are TRBV29-1 and TRBJ1-2; TRBD1 matches at 7 bases. J was trimmed by 6 bases and V by 4 bases; bases with no gene match: 2. Germline V gene data show CDR1 as SQVTM and CDR2 as ANQGSEA. The CDR3 runs 11 residues.

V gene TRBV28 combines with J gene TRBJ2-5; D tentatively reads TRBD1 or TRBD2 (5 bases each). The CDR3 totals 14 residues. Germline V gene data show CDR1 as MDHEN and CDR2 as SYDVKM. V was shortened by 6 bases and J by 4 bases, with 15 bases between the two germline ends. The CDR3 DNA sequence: TGTGCCAGCAGCCATGATGGGGGAGTAGAGACCCAGTACTTC. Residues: CASSHDGGVETQYF.

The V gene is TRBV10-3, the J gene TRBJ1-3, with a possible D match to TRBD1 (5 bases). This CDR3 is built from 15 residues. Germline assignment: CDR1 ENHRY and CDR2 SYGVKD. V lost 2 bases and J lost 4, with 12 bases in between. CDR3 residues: CAISEGDVRGNTIYF. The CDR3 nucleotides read TGTGCCATCAGTGAGGGGGACGTCCGGGGAAACACCATATATTTT.

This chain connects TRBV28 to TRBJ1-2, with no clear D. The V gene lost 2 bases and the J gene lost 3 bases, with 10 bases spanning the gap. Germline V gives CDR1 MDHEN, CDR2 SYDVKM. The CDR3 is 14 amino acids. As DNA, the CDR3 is TGTGCCAGCAGTTTAGGGATTCAGGACTATGGCTACACCTTC. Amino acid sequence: CASSLGIQDYGYTF.

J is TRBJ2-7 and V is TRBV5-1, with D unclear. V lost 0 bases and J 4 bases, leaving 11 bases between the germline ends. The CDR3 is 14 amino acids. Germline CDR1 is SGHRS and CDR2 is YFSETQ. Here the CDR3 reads CASSLALEDYEQYF. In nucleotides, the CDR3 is TGCGCCAGCAGCTTGGCTCTCGAGGATTACGAGCAGTACTTC. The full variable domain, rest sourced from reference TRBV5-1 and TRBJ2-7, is KAGVTQTPRYLIKTRGQQVTLSCSPISGHRSVSWYQQTPGQGLQFLFEYFSETQRNKGNFPGRFSGRQFSNSRSEMNVSTLELGDSALYLCASSLALEDYEQYFGPGTRLTVT.

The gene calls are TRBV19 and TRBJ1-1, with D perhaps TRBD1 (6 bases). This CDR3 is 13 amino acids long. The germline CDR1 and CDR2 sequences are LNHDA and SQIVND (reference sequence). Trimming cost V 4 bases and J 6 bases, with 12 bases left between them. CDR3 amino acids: CASSTGGAPEAFF. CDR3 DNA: TGTGCCAGTAGTACGGGGGGGGCTCCTGAAGCTTTCTTT. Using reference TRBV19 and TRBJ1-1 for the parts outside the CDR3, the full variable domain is DGGITQSPKYLFRKEGQNVTLSCEQNLNHDAMYWYRQDPGQGLRLIYYSQIVNDFQKGDIAEGYSVSREKKESFPLTVTSAQKNPTAFYLCASSTGGAPEAFFGQGTRLTVV.

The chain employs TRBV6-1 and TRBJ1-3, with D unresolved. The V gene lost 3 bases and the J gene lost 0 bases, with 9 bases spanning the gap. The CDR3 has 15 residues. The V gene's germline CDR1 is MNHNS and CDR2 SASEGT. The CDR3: CASSEGSFSGNTIYF. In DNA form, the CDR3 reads TGTGCCAGCAGTGAGGGGTCCTTCTCTGGAAACACCATATATTTT.

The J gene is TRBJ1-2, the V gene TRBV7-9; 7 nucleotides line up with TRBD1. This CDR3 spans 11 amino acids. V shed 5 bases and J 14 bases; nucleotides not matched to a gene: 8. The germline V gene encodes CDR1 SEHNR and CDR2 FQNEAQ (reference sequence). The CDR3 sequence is CASSRDRFSTF. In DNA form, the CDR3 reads TGTGCCAGCAGCAGGGACAGATTTAGTACCTTC.

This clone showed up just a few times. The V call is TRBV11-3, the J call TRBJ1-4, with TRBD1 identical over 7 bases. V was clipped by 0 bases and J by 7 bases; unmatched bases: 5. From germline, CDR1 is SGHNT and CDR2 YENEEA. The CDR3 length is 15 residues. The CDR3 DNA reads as TGTGCCAGCAGCTTAGACGACAGGGATGTTGAAAAACTGTTTTTT. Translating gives CASSLDDRDVEKLFF. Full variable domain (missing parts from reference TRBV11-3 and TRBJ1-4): EAGVVQSPRYKIIEKKQPVAFWCNPISGHNTLYWYLQNLGQGPELLIRYENEEAVDDSQLPKDRFSAERLKGVDSTLKIQPAELGDSAVYLCASSLDDRDVEKLFFGSGTQLSVL.

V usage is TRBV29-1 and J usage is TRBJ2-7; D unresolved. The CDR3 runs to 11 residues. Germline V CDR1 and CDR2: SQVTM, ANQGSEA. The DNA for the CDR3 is TGCAGTTCATTACGGTCTAACGAGCAGTACTTC. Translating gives CSSLRSNEQYF.

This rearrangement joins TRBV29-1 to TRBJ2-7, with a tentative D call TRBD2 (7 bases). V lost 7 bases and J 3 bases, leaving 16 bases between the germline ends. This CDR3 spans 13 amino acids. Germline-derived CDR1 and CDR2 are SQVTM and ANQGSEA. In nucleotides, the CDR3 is TGCAGCGCTCGACGGGGGGCAGGCTACGAGCAGTACTTC. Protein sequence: CSARRGAGYEQYF.

CDR3 DNA: TGTGCCAGCTCATCAAGGACAGGGGACATTTTGAGGTCCTACAATGAGCAGTTCTTC. Protein sequence: CASSSRTGDILRSYNEQFF. The rearrangement links TRBV18 to TRBJ2-1; TRBD1 aligns across 9 bases. Germline V gene lookup returns CDR1 KGHSH and CDR2 LQKENI. V lost 5 bases to trimming and J lost 1 base; unmatched junction nucleotides: 15. This CDR3 spans 19 amino acids.

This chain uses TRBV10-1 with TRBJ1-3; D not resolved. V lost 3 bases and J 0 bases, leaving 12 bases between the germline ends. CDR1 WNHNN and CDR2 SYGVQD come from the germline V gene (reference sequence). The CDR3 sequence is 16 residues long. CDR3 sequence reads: CASSDTGLSSGNTIYF. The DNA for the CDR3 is TGCGCCAGCAGTGATACCGGACTGAGCTCTGGAAACACCATATATTTT.

CDR3 residues: CASSIFGQLDTQYF. CDR3 DNA sequence: TGTGCCAGCAGCATTTTTGGCCAATTAGATACGCAGTATTTT. J is TRBJ2-3 and V is TRBV4-2; D call uncertain. This CDR3 has 14 amino acids. The V end was cut by 5 bases, the J end by 5 bases, with 14 bases between. The V gene's germline CDR1 is LGHNA and CDR2 YNFKEQ.

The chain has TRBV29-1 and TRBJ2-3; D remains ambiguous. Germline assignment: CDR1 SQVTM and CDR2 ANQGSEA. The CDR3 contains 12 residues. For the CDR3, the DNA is TGCAGAGTACAGCTTAGCACAGATACGCAGTATTTT. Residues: CRVQLSTDTQYF.

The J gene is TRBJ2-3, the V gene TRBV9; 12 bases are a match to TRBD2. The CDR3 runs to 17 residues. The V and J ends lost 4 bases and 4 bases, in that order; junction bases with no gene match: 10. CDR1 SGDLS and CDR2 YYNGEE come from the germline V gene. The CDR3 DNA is TGTGCCAGCAGCCCCCCGGCTAGCGGGGGGGCTTCAGATACGCAGTATTTT. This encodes CASSPPASGGASDTQYF. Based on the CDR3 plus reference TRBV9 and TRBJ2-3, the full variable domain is DSGVTQTPKHLITATGQRVTLRCSPRSGDLSVYWYQQSLDQGLQFLIQYYNGEERAKGNILERFSAQQFPDLHSELNLSSLELGDSALYFCASSPPASGGASDTQYFGPGTRLTVL.